Listed below are T cell receptor beta chains from one sample, sequenced in a study of T cells in Graves' hyperthyroidism and ophthalmopathy. TCRdb reprocessed the multiplex PCR reads via MiXCR and lists one record per CDR3 protein. The repertoire has fewer than 55,000 distinct CDR3 sequences, roughly 51% of them found once; the top ten carry 34%. The sequencing input was peripheral blood or thyroid tissue (not recorded which). Receptor source: a man aged 18 to 35 with Graves' hyperthyroidism. The CDR3 runs from the conserved cysteine through the conserved F or W. The D gene is left open where the match is weak.

cdr3_aa,v_call,d_call,j_call
CASQAQETQYF,TRBV25-1,NA,TRBJ2-5
CASSLRQGDGYTF,TRBV7-2,TRBD1,TRBJ1-2
CATSREGRETQYF,TRBV15,NA,TRBJ2-5
CSAWSRELNSNQPQHF,TRBV20-1,NA,TRBJ1-5
CASSQNSGANVLTF,TRBV9,NA,TRBJ2-6
CASSQSAGFRETQYF,TRBV4-1,NA,TRBJ2-5
CASTHSGGTGELFF,TRBV19,NA,TRBJ2-2
CASSLDRGYDTEAFF,TRBV5-1,TRBD1,TRBJ1-1
CASSRDRGIYGHTF,TRBV14,TRBD1,TRBJ1-2
CASRRGQAQPQHF,TRBV2,TRBD1,TRBJ1-5
CASSDPGRPRGDEQYF,TRBV6-1,NA,TRBJ2-7
CASRPLGQAPEAFF,TRBV10-2,TRBD1,TRBJ1-1
CSAVVDEQYF,TRBV20-1,NA,TRBJ2-7
CASSTSGTGMYEQYF,TRBV5-1,TRBD1,TRBJ2-7
CASSVEPQGANVLTF,TRBV9,NA,TRBJ2-6
CASSGNYEQYF,TRBV2,NA,TRBJ2-7
CASRQGQETQYF,TRBV2,NA,TRBJ2-5
CSVAEGTGDQPQHF,TRBV29-1,TRBD1,TRBJ1-5
CASSILAAGEQYF,TRBV6-5,TRBD2,TRBJ2-7
CASSYSDRRSPLHF,TRBV6-5,TRBD1,TRBJ1-6
CASSVGWGLAYEQYF,TRBV7-6,TRBD2,TRBJ2-7
CATSPRDYRGYTF,TRBV24-1,NA,TRBJ1-2
CASSLSWTETQYF,TRBV7-8,NA,TRBJ2-5
CSASLQEAFF,TRBV20-1,NA,TRBJ1-1
CSAADRVVYEQFF,TRBV20-1,TRBD1,TRBJ2-1
CSVTPGGISEQYF,TRBV29-1,NA,TRBJ2-7
CSVRPGTSGGVETQYF,TRBV29-1,TRBD2,TRBJ2-5
CSVRPGTSGGSEQYFGPGAGELFF,TRBV29-1,NA,TRBJ2-2
CATSSPGQGSYEQYF,TRBV15,TRBD1,TRBJ2-7
CASLAVGNSYEQYF,TRBV5-6,NA,TRBJ2-7
CASSSEWGPETQYF,TRBV14,NA,TRBJ2-5
CARRRTGNTEAFF,TRBV2,TRBD1,TRBJ1-1
CSGAGQETQYF,TRBV20-1,NA,TRBJ2-5